Listed below are T cell receptor beta chains from one sample, sequenced in a study of immune evolution from preneoplasia to lung adenocarcinoma. Profiling relied on immunoSEQ multiplex PCR, and the TCRdb table lists in-frame clones only, not all of them. The sample carries approximately 1,100 clones, roughly 86% recorded once. The sequenced sample consisted of FFPE tissue from an adenomatous hyperplasia lung lesion. Receptors were obtained from a person aged 55 to 79 with lung adenocarcinoma. Each CDR3 is given with its conserved first and last residue. A D gene is named only where the DNA matches it firmly. Not all rows give a size; the values are once, few, many and, for expanded clones, a class.

V: TRBV4-3
size: once
length: 17
D: TRBD1
J: TRBJ2-1
DNA: TGCGCCAGCAGCCTCTACCCGACAGGGGGCCGAGGCAATGAGCAGTTCTTC
CDR3: CASSLYPTGGRGNEQFF

V: TRBV6-1
size: few
length: 14
D: TRBD2
J: TRBJ2-3
DNA: TGTGCCAGCAATAAGCGGGACAGCACAGATACGCAGTATTTT
CDR3: CASNKRDSTDTQYF

V: TRBV18
size: once
length: 12
D: -
J: TRBJ1-1
DNA: TGTGCCAGCTCACAAGGACAGTATGAAGCTTTCTTT
CDR3: CASSQGQYEAFF

V: TRBV20-1
size: -
length: 11
D: -
J: TRBJ2-7
DNA: TGCAGTGCTCCAAAGGGTAGCGAGCAGTACTTC
CDR3: CSAPKGSEQYF

V: TRBV5-5
size: -
length: 16
D: -
J: TRBJ2-2
DNA: TGTGCCAGCAGCGCAGGTATCGCCTCGAACACCGGGGAGCTGTTTTTT
CDR3: CASSAGIASNTGELFF

V: TRBV9
size: once
length: 14
D: TRBD1
J: TRBJ1-4
DNA: TGTGCCAGCAGCGTACGAGGGGGCGGGGAAAAACTGTTTTTT
CDR3: CASSVRGGGEKLFF

V: TRBV7-9
size: -
length: 17
D: -
J: TRBJ2-5
DNA: TGTGCCAGCACCCTTGGGTCCGACGCAGCGGAGACGGAGACCCAGTACTTC
CDR3: CASTLGSDAAETETQYF

V: TRBV7-8
size: -
length: 16
D: -
J: TRBJ1-6
DNA: TGTGCCAGCAGCATCTACTCCGGGGACCGCAATTCACCCCTCCACTTT
CDR3: CASSIYSGDRNSPLHF

V: TRBV4-1
size: -
length: 17
D: -
J: TRBJ2-7
DNA: TGCGCCAGCAGCCAATACCTTGACTCCCCAGGGATATACGAGCAGTACTTC
CDR3: CASSQYLDSPGIYEQYF

V: TRBV2
size: -
length: 18
D: TRBD1
J: TRBJ1-2
DNA: TGTGCCAGCACCCATTACTCCGGGACAGGGGCGCTTAACTATGGCTACACCTTC
CDR3: CASTHYSGTGALNYGYTF

V: TRBV30
size: -
length: 15
D: TRBD1
J: TRBJ1-1
DNA: TGTGCCTGGAGCCAGGGACAGGGAATGAACACTGAAGCTTTCTTT
CDR3: CAWSQGQGMNTEAFF

V: TRBV19
size: -
length: 11
D: -
J: TRBJ2-1
DNA: TGTGCCAGTAGTTCCCACAATGAGCAGTTCTTC
CDR3: CASSSHNEQFF

V: TRBV29-1
size: once
length: 14
D: TRBD1
J: TRBJ2-3
DNA: TGCAGCGTTGCCTTAGGGACAGGGGCAGATACGCAGTATTTT
CDR3: CSVALGTGADTQYF

V: TRBV18
size: -
length: 14
D: -
J: TRBJ1-4
DNA: TGTGCCAGCTCACTGAGGGGGACGCATGAAAAACTGTTTTTT
CDR3: CASSLRGTHEKLFF

V: TRBV15
size: -
length: 15
D: TRBD1
J: TRBJ1-4
DNA: TGTGCCACCAGCCTACTACAGGGGGCGAATGAAAAACTGTTTTTT
CDR3: CATSLLQGANEKLFF

V: TRBV7-2
size: -
length: 13
D: -
J: TRBJ1-1
DNA: TGTGCCAGCAGCTCGGGTGGAGGTCATGAAGCTTTCTTT
CDR3: CASSSGGGHEAFF

V: TRBV6-6
size: -
length: 16
D: TRBD1
J: TRBJ2-6
DNA: TGTGCCAGCAGTTACACGACAGGGTCTGGGGCCAACGTCCTGACTTTC
CDR3: CASSYTTGSGANVLTF

V: TRBV30
size: -
length: 14
D: -
J: TRBJ1-1
DNA: TGTGCCTGGAGTGTCGGCAGGAGGGTCGCTGAAGCTTTCTTT
CDR3: CAWSVGRRVAEAFF

V: TRBV4-2
size: few
length: 18
D: -
J: TRBJ2-6
DNA: TGTGCCAGCAGCAGAAGCACCAGGTTACAAAGTCGGGCCAACGTCCTGACTTTC
CDR3: CASSRSTRLQSRANVLTF

V: TRBV6-4
size: -
length: 13
D: -
J: TRBJ1-5
DNA: TGTGCCAGCAGTCGGGAGCCAAATCAGCCCCAGCATTTT
CDR3: CASSREPNQPQHF

V: TRBV29-1
size: once
length: 13
D: -
J: TRBJ1-2
DNA: TGCAGCGTTGAAAAAGGGGGGTTATATGGCTACACCTTC
CDR3: CSVEKGGLYGYTF

V: TRBV9
size: few
length: 13
D: -
J: TRBJ1-1
DNA: TGTGCCAGCAGCGCGACAGGGAACACTGAAGCTTTCTTT
CDR3: CASSATGNTEAFF

V: TRBV7-3
size: once
length: 13
D: -
J: TRBJ2-5
DNA: TGTGCCAGCAGCTTAATAGGGGGAGAGACCCAGTACTTC
CDR3: CASSLIGGETQYF

V: TRBV5-1
size: -
length: 13
D: -
J: TRBJ2-5
DNA: TGCGCCAGCAGCCAGTCACCGGGCCTGGAGCAGTACTTC
CDR3: CASSQSPGLEQYF

V: TRBV6-4
size: -
length: 13
D: -
J: TRBJ1-2
DNA: TGTGCCAGCAGTGACTCACGCGGGCTTTCTTTCACCTTC
CDR3: CASSDSRGLSFTF

V: TRBV20-1
size: -
length: 11
D: -
J: TRBJ1-1
DNA: TGCAGTGCTAGAGCGACCACTGAAGCTTTCTTT
CDR3: CSARATTEAFF

V: TRBV29-1
size: -
length: 12
D: TRBD2
J: TRBJ2-1
DNA: TGCAGCGTTGAGGGGGGGAGGCTCCAAGAGTTCTTC
CDR3: CSVEGGRLQEFF

V: TRBV5-1
size: -
length: 15
D: -
J: TRBJ2-1
DNA: TGCGCCAGCCGACGGAGCGAGAGCTCCTACAATGAGCAGTTCTTC
CDR3: CASRRSESSYNEQFF

V: TRBV5-1
size: -
length: 14
D: -
J: TRBJ2-2
DNA: TGCGCCAGCGGACTGGGTTCCAACACCGGGGAGCTGTTTTTT
CDR3: CASGLGSNTGELFF

V: TRBV15
size: -
length: 15
D: -
J: TRBJ2-5
DNA: TGTGCCACCAGCAGAGATACGGGAGTATCAGAGACCCAGTACTTC
CDR3: CATSRDTGVSETQYF

V: TRBV11-2
size: once
length: 13
D: -
J: TRBJ2-7
DNA: TGTGCCAGCAGCTCCGGGACTTCCTTTGAGCAGTACTTC
CDR3: CASSSGTSFEQYF

V: TRBV7-9
size: once
length: 17
D: TRBD1
J: TRBJ2-2
DNA: TGTGCCAGCAGCGATCCAACGACAGGGTCTTTGATCGGGGAGCTGTTTTTT
CDR3: CASSDPTTGSLIGELFF

V: TRBV5-6
size: few
length: 16
D: -
J: TRBJ1-5
DNA: TGTGCCAGCAGCCTATGGGGGTGGAGGGGCAATCAGCCCCAGCATTTT
CDR3: CASSLWGWRGNQPQHF

V: TRBV4-1
size: -
length: 16
D: -
J: TRBJ1-1
DNA: TGCGCCAGCAGCCCTCCTTTGACGGCTGCCAACACTGAAGCTTTCTTT
CDR3: CASSPPLTAANTEAFF

V: TRBV9
size: hyperexpanded
length: 15
D: TRBD1
J: TRBJ1-1
DNA: TGTGCCAGCAGCCCACTAGACAGGGCTTTCCCTGAAGCTTTCTTT
CDR3: CASSPLDRAFPEAFF

V: TRBV28
size: -
length: 14
D: -
J: TRBJ1-4
DNA: TGTGCCAGCAGAAGTCACATTCTTGGTGAAAAACTGTTTTTT
CDR3: CASRSHILGEKLFF

V: TRBV11-2
size: -
length: 15
D: -
J: TRBJ2-1
DNA: TGTGCCAGCAGCTTAGAGGTGGGAGAGTGGAATGAGCAGTTCTTC
CDR3: CASSLEVGEWNEQFF

V: TRBV19
size: -
length: 15
D: TRBD1
J: TRBJ1-2
DNA: TGTGCCAGTAGTTCGGCGGGACAGGGAATCTATGGCTACACCTTC
CDR3: CASSSAGQGIYGYTF

V: TRBV28
size: once
length: 14
D: TRBD1
J: TRBJ2-3
DNA: TGTGCCAGCAGAATCCGGACAGGGCCAGATACGCAGTATTTT
CDR3: CASRIRTGPDTQYF

V: TRBV5-1
size: -
length: 13
D: -
J: TRBJ2-7
DNA: TGCGCCAGCAGCGTGCCGGGGCGGGACGAGCAGTACTTC
CDR3: CASSVPGRDEQYF

V: TRBV27
size: -
length: 12
D: -
J: TRBJ1-1
DNA: TGTGCCAGCAGAAGGGGAGTGACTGAAGCTTTCTTT
CDR3: CASRRGVTEAFF

V: TRBV21-1
size: -
length: 15
D: -
J: TRBJ1-2
DNA: TGTGCCAGCAGCAAATACTGGACAGGCCGTGGTGGCTACACCTTC
CDR3: CASSKYWTGRGGYTF

V: TRBV27
size: few
length: 16
D: TRBD2
J: TRBJ2-1
DNA: TGTGCCAGCAGTCCCTTAGCTAGCGGGGAGGTGAATGAGCAGTTCTTC
CDR3: CASSPLASGEVNEQFF

V: TRBV5-1
size: once
length: 14
D: -
J: TRBJ1-2
DNA: TGCGCCAGCAGCGGTCGGGGCCCCATCGATGGCTACACCTTC
CDR3: CASSGRGPIDGYTF

V: TRBV28
size: -
length: 13
D: -
J: TRBJ2-1
DNA: TGTGCCAGCAGTTTATGGGCAGGGAATGAGCAGTTCTTC
CDR3: CASSLWAGNEQFF

V: TRBV27
size: -
length: 13
D: -
J: TRBJ2-1
DNA: TGTGCCAGCAGTCCCCGACGGGCCAATGAGCAGTTCTTC
CDR3: CASSPRRANEQFF

V: TRBV16
size: -
length: 15
D: -
J: TRBJ2-1
DNA: TGTGCCAGCAGCCAATCGGGGGAATCCTACAATGAGCAGTTCTTC
CDR3: CASSQSGESYNEQFF

V: TRBV27
size: -
length: 15
D: TRBD2
J: TRBJ2-1
DNA: TGTGCCAGCGGAGCGGGAGGGCCTATACCCAATGAGCAGTTCTTC
CDR3: CASGAGGPIPNEQFF

V: TRBV29-1
size: -
length: 12
D: -
J: TRBJ2-2
DNA: TGCAGCGTCCGGACGGGGGACCGGGAGCTGTTTTTT
CDR3: CSVRTGDRELFF

V: TRBV10-3
size: once
length: 14
D: TRBD1
J: TRBJ2-1
DNA: TGTGCCATCAGTTACCGGGACAGGGGAAATGAGCAGTTCTTC
CDR3: CAISYRDRGNEQFF